A selection of T cell receptor beta chains follows, all from one sample in a study of T cell repertoires in cytomegalovirus infection. In TCRdb, the reads were re-called with MiXCR into one record per CDR3 protein. The sample yields about 98,000 distinct CDR3 sequences, 16% seen once. Sequencing input: PBMCs. These receptors all stem from a human donor in good health (CMV status not recorded). Some clones in this sample may be carry-over from other donors' samples. Both conserved end residues are part of each CDR3. The D gene is left open where the match is weak. Size is omitted from some rows. Given values are once, few, many or a class for expanded clones.

d_gene	v_gene	j_gene	abundance	CDR3aa	CDR3nt
.	TRBV28	TRBJ2-2	few	CASKRIAGELFF	TGTGCCAGCAAGAGGATAGCCGGGGAGCTGTTTTTT
.	TRBV7-2	TRBJ1-1	few	CVSILDSMNTEAFF	TGTGTCAGCATCCTGGACAGCATGAACACTGAAGCTTTCTTT
.	TRBV28	TRBJ2-6	.	CASSAWGDSGANVLTF	TGTGCCAGCAGTGCTTGGGGTGACTCTGGGGCCAACGTCCTGACTTTC
.	TRBV20-1	TRBJ1-1	.	CSARDRMDSEAFF	TGCAGTGCTAGAGATCGGATGGACAGTGAAGCTTTCTTT
TRBD2	TRBV7-6	TRBJ2-3	many	CASSLVGGGTDTQYF	TGTGCCAGCAGCTTAGTTGGGGGGGGCACAGATACGCAGTATTTT
.	TRBV6-5	TRBJ1-2	.	CASIRLGGYTF	TGTGCCAGCATTAGACTAGGAGGCTACACCTTC
.	TRBV11-2	TRBJ2-3	.	CASSVTGSLRGDTQYF	TGTGCCAGCAGCGTAACAGGGTCCCTCCGAGGGGATACGCAGTATTTT
.	TRBV4-2	TRBJ2-5	few	CASSQGNVGGETQYF	TGTGCCAGCAGCCAAGGAAACGTGGGCGGCGAGACCCAGTACTTC
.	TRBV7-6	TRBJ2-5	many	CASTIGVGQETQYF	TGTGCCAGCACTATTGGGGTGGGGCAAGAGACCCAGTACTTC
.	TRBV3-1	TRBJ2-4	.	CASTQGELTAGIQYF	TGTGCCAGCACCCAAGGGGAGCTAACGGCGGGCATTCAGTACTTC
TRBD1	TRBV5-5	TRBJ1-1	.	CASSRGQGREAFF	TGTGCCAGCAGCCGCGGACAGGGACGTGAAGCTTTCTTT
.	TRBV11-3	TRBJ2-3	many	CASSLGAGASTDTQYF	TGTGCCAGCAGCTTGGGGGCCGGGGCTAGCACAGATACGCAGTATTTT
.	TRBV19	TRBJ1-2	.	CASSILNSWNYGYTF	TGTGCCAGTAGTATTTTAAACAGTTGGAACTATGGCTACACCTTC
.	TRBV7-2	TRBJ2-7	many	CASSLGRSQTYEQYF	TGTGCCAGCAGCTTAGGCAGGAGCCAGACCTACGAGCAGTACTTC
.	TRBV12-3/TRBV12-4	TRBJ1-2	many	CASSLKPAGGYTF	TGTGCCAGCAGTTTAAAACCGGCCGGTGGCTACACCTTC
.	TRBV11-3	TRBJ2-5	many	CASSYNGGKETQYF	TGTGCCAGCAGCTACAATGGCGGGAAAGAGACCCAGTACTTC
TRBD1	TRBV7-3	TRBJ1-3	.	CASSLEGARGNTIYF	TGTGCCAGCAGCTTAGAGGGGGCGCGCGGAAACACCATATATTTT
.	TRBV6-6	TRBJ2-3	few	CASTDLGGASTDTQYF	TGTGCCAGCACCGATCTAGGGGGGGCTAGCACAGATACGCAGTATTTT
.	TRBV29-1	TRBJ2-4	many	CSVVEGGRLAKNIQYF	TGCAGCGTTGTGGAGGGGGGTAGATTAGCCAAAAACATTCAGTACTTC
.	TRBV7-2	TRBJ2-2	many	CASSHGGRNTGELFF	TGTGCCAGCAGCCACGGGGGCCGCAACACCGGGGAGCTGTTTTTT
.	TRBV5-4	TRBJ2-7	.	CASSTSAGRFSYEQYF	TGTGCCAGCAGCACCAGCGCAGGGAGGTTTTCCTACGAGCAGTACTTC
TRBD2	TRBV28	TRBJ2-3	few	CASSFPLAGTTDTQYF	TGTGCCAGCAGTTTCCCTCTAGCGGGCACCACAGATACGCAGTATTTT
.	TRBV7-3	TRBJ1-1	.	CASSLNSMNTEAFF	TGTGCCAGCAGCTTAAACAGCATGAACACTGAAGCTTTCTTT
.	TRBV14	TRBJ2-1	few	CASSQVDVEQFF	TGTGCCAGCAGCCAGGTGGACGTGGAGCAGTTCTTC
TRBD1	TRBV5-8	TRBJ1-2	.	CASSLPGTGTSYGYTF	TGTGCCAGCAGCTTGCCGGGGACAGGTACTTCCTATGGCTACACCTTC
.	TRBV11-2	TRBJ1-5	.	CASSLDQRSNQPQHF	TGTGCCAGCAGCTTAGATCAAAGGAGCAATCAGCCCCAGCATTTT
TRBD1	TRBV7-2	TRBJ2-7	few	CASSSGTGSPYEQYF	TGTGCCAGCAGCTCCGGGACAGGGAGCCCCTACGAGCAGTACTTC
TRBD2	TRBV5-8	TRBJ2-3	many	CASSSPRRGRSTDTQYF	TGTGCCAGCAGCTCCCCTCGGCGGGGGAGGTCCACAGATACGCAGTATTTT
.	TRBV3-1	TRBJ1-2	.	CASSLSRTAKYGYTF	TGTGCCAGCAGCCTAAGCAGGACAGCCAAATATGGCTACACCTTC
.	TRBV5-1	TRBJ1-1	.	CASSLAKGLNTEAFF	TGCGCCAGCAGCTTGGCCAAGGGACTAAACACTGAAGCTTTCTTT
TRBD1	TRBV10-2	TRBJ1-5	many	CASSQGGFQPQHF	TGCGCCAGCAGCCAGGGGGGGTTTCAGCCCCAGCATTTT
.	TRBV7-6	TRBJ2-7	few	CASSFRNEQYF	TGTGCCAGCAGCTTTAGAAACGAGCAGTACTTC
.	TRBV7-2	TRBJ2-7	few	CASSLIAIGYEQYF	TGTGCCAGCAGCTTAATTGCAATCGGCTACGAGCAGTACTTC
.	TRBV2	TRBJ2-7	.	CASSERAWGEQYF	TGTGCCAGCAGTGAACGCGCCTGGGGCGAGCAGTACTTC
.	TRBV18	TRBJ1-2	.	CASSPLREGAHGYTF	TGTGCCAGCTCACCATTAAGGGAAGGTGCCCATGGCTACACCTTC